The entry that follows covers one T cell receptor (beta chain) sequence. From the RT-PCR reads, TCRdb called clonotypes with MiXCR, one entry per CDR3 protein. The sample lists about a million distinct CDR3 sequences, about a sixth occurring once. These data are taken from a study of patients and donors after allogeneic stem cell transplantation. The CDR3 covers 13 residues. The V and J ends lost 6 bases and 3 bases, in that order; junction bases with no gene match: 4. Germline V lookup: CDR1 LNHDA, CDR2 SQIVND (reference sequence). The TCR originated in a human donor who was either an allogeneic HSCT recipient or a stem cell or donor lymphocyte infusion donor (not recorded which). It is not recorded whose cells these are; they may come from a transplant donor. This chain connects TRBV19 to TRBJ2-5, with 7 bases lining up with TRBD2. Sequenced input: blood, either unsorted or a sorted T cell fraction (not recorded which). The CDR3: CASSSLAKETQYF. The CDR3, as DNA: TGTGCCAGTAGCTCACTAGCGAAAGAGACCCAGTACTTC. Filled out from reference TRBV19 and TRBJ2-5, the complete variable domain reads DGGITQSPKYLFRKEGQNVTLSCEQNLNHDAMYWYRQDPGQGLRLIYYSQIVNDFQKGDIAEGYSVSREKKESFPLTVTSAQKNPTAFYLCASSSLAKETQYFGPGTRLLVL.